The clone carrying this T cell receptor (beta chain) was recorded once. Its specificity is not known. Extraction of RNA preceded its reverse transcription into cDNA, which served as the sequencing template. Clones were read by immunoSEQ multiplex PCR, and TCRdb kept only the in-frame ones, dropping some. The sample records around 210,000 clones, 64% being singletons. Treatment denoted: oral pan-JAK inhibitor, 5-10 mg twice daily. Collection of lesional scalp punch biopsies and peripheral blood was performed in alopecia areata patients. The sample is drawn from a study of CD8+ T cells in alopecia areata. Study results and limitations: There was only one nonresponder, so it was unclear how baseline CD8+ expansion relates to response.

The CDR3 is 15 amino acids. Germline lookup yields CDR1 KGHSH and CDR2 LQKENI. Deletions cut 3 bases from V and 2 bases from J, with 11 bases between. Sample: CD4+ T cells sorted from blood, taken at week 4, from a patient treated with tofacitinib. This clonotype originated in a human donor with alopecia areata. The chain combines TRBV18 with TRBJ1-5, with TRBD1 as a possible D gene (5 bases). CDR3 nucleotide sequence: TGTGCCAGCTCACCCCAGGGATCGGGCAATCAGCCCCAGCATTTT. Translating it yields CASSPQGSGNQPQHF. The complete variable domain, with remaining parts taken from reference TRBV18 and TRBJ1-5, reads NAGVMQNPRHLVRRRGQEARLRCSPMKGHSHVYWYRQLPEEGLKFMVYLQKENIIDESGMPKERFSAEFPKEGPSILRIQQVVRGDSAAYFCASSPQGSGNQPQHFGDGTRLSIL.